The 25 T cell receptor beta chains below were found in one sample sequenced in a study of identical twins (dated by TCRdb to the mid-2010s). The library was prepared using 5' RACE. The sequencer was an Illumina HiSeq 2000. The public reads were reanalyzed by TCRdb: fastp trimming at Q25, MiXCR alignment, in-frame beta chains only. Each CDR3 protein appears once, grouped with its most common genes and DNA. The sample table shows 750,000 to 950,000 distinct CDR3 sequences, and around 12% are seen once. The ten top clones hold around 1.5% of the sample. Another study also made use of these data, one on yellow fever vaccine responses in identical twins.

The sequenced sample was PBMCs. The receptors shown here come from a woman between 18 and 30 years old in good health.

The J gene is TRBJ2-6, the V gene TRBV4-1; no definite D call. The CDR3 runs 18 residues. V was clipped by 1 base and J by 2 bases, with 15 bases between them. CDR1 and CDR2 (germline): MGHRA, YSYEKL. CDR3 residues: CASSQAGSALAGANVLTF. CDR3 coding DNA: TGCGCCAGCAGCCAAGCGGGCTCGGCCCTCGCTGGGGCCAACGTCCTGACTTTC.

This clonotype was found a few times. The chain carries TRBV27 and TRBJ2-5, with TRBD1 identical over 8 bases. The V segment lost 5 bases and the J segment 5 bases; nucleotides outside the gene matches: 10. CDR1 is MNHEY and CDR2 is SMNVEV in the germline V gene (reference sequence). The CDR3 runs to 15 residues. CDR3 nucleotide sequence: TGTGCCAGCAGTAACCCCGGGACAGGCTGGGAGACCCAGTACTTC. Protein sequence: CASSNPGTGWETQYF.

The chain recombines TRBV15 with TRBJ2-5; D not certain. The CDR3 sequence is 12 residues long. V lost 3 bases and J 3 bases, leaving 5 bases between the germline ends. CDR1 LNHNV and CDR2 YYDKDF come from the germline V gene (reference sequence). The CDR3 DNA is TGTGCCACCAGCAGGGTCGAAGAGACCCAGTACTTC. Amino acids: CATSRVEETQYF. Supplemented by reference TRBV15 and TRBJ2-5, the full variable domain reads DAMVIQNPRYQVTQFGKPVTLSCSQTLNHNVMYWYQQKSSQAPKLLFHYYDKDFNNEADTPDNFQSRRPNTSFCFLDIRSPGLGDTAMYLCATSRVEETQYFGPGTRLLVL.

This clonotype was counted a few times. This chain connects TRBV20-1 to TRBJ2-5; TRBD1 aligns across 8 bases. From germline, CDR1 is DFQATT and CDR2 SNEGSKA (reference sequence). Unmatched junction bases numbered 8, after V lost 6 bases and J lost 5 bases. The CDR3 spans 13 residues. CDR3 residues: CSAKPGQAETQYF. The DNA for the CDR3 is TGCAGTGCAAAACCGGGACAGGCGGAGACCCAGTACTTC.

V usage is TRBV5-1 and J usage is TRBJ2-7; TRBD2 agrees at 8 bases. The CDR3 extends over 16 amino acids. Germline-derived CDR1 and CDR2 are SGHRS and YFSETQ. J was trimmed by 5 bases and V by 6 bases; bases with no gene match: 16. This CDR3 is CASTHGAGGRRNEQYF. The DNA for the CDR3 is TGCGCCAGCACCCATGGGGCGGGCGGGAGGCGGAACGAGCAGTACTTC.

This sequence joins TRBV29-1 and TRBJ2-1, with TRBD2 identical over 10 bases. Trimming removed 4 bases from V and 5 bases from J; junction bases left unmatched: 5. Germline values: CDR1 SQVTM, CDR2 ANQGSEA. The CDR3 is made up of 14 amino acids. The DNA of the CDR3 is TGCAGCGTTGCAGGGACTAGCGAGAACAATGAGCAGTTCTTC. This gives the protein CSVAGTSENNEQFF.

This clonotype has more than one count but fewer than ten. This chain joins TRBV20-1 and TRBJ2-2; D is perhaps TRBD2 (5 bases). V was trimmed by 0 bases and J by 3 bases, leaving 5 bases between them. The CDR3 is made up of 13 amino acids. Germline V gene lookup returns CDR1 DFQATT and CDR2 SNEGSKA (reference sequence). The CDR3 loop is CSARERDTGELFF. The CDR3, as DNA: TGCAGTGCTAGAGAGCGGGACACCGGGGAGCTGTTTTTT.

This clonotype was counted only a few times. The chain combines TRBV3-1 with TRBJ1-6, with D uncertain. This CDR3 contains 13 residues. The germline V gene encodes CDR1 LGHDT and CDR2 YNNKEL (reference sequence). V was cut by 3 bases and J by 5 bases, with 5 bases left in between. CDR3 sequence: CASSHPDNSPLHF. The CDR3 DNA is TGTGCCAGCAGCCATCCGGATAATTCACCCCTCCACTTT.

This clonotype was seen ten or more times. The chain recombines TRBV6-4 with TRBJ2-1; no clear D. The CDR3 loop spans 10 amino acids. The germline V gene has CDR1 MRHNA and CDR2 SNTAGT. The ends were cut back, 6 bases at V and 7 bases at J, with 4 bases in the middle. CDR3 region: CASRENEQFF. The CDR3 DNA sequence: TGTGCCAGCAGAGAGAATGAGCAGTTCTTC.

The chain recombines TRBV12-3 or TRBV12-4 with TRBJ2-2, with D possibly being TRBD1 (6 bases). CDR3 size: 14 residues. The germline V and J ends were trimmed by 2 bases and 3 bases, with 7 bases remaining between them. CDR3 in DNA: TGTGCCAGCAGTTTAAAGGGGGACACCGGGGAGCTGTTTTTT. Protein: CASSLKGDTGELFF.

This clonotype appeared a single time. The gene calls are TRBV12-3 or TRBV12-4 and TRBJ2-7; D remains unclear. With 2 bases removed from V and 4 bases from J, the gap between germline ends came to 9 bases. The length of the CDR3 is 13 residues. The CDR3 DNA is TGTGCCAGCAGTTTATTGTCCAGATACGAGCAGTACTTC. Translating it yields CASSLLSRYEQYF.

Comments on this clonotype: Its ends do not fully match the called genes, so a read error is possible. The chain employs TRBV4-1 and TRBJ2-7; tentative D call: TRBD2 (5 bases). The CDR3 length is 15 residues. The germline V gene has CDR1 MGHRA and CDR2 YSYEKL. CDR3: CASSQDIRDSYEQYF. CDR3 nucleotide sequence: TGCGCCAGCAGTCAAGATATCCGGGACTCCTACGAGCAGTACTTC.

This clonotype was seen ten or more times. V gene TRBV5-5 combines with J gene TRBJ2-2; TRBD1 aligns across 7 bases. Germline CDR1 and CDR2: SGHKS and YYEKEE (reference sequence). This CDR3 contains 15 residues. J gave up 4 bases and V 0 bases, and 3 bases lay outside the gene matches. This chain's CDR3 is CASSLVQGSTGELFF. In DNA, the CDR3 is TGTGCCAGCAGCTTGGTACAGGGGAGCACCGGGGAGCTGTTTTTT.

This clonotype was observed at least ten times. V gene TRBV12-3 or TRBV12-4 combines with J gene TRBJ1-1, with D maybe TRBD1 (5 bases). The CDR3 has 14 amino acids. The ends were cut back, 3 bases at V and 1 base at J, with 9 bases in the middle. The CDR3 sequence: CASSFGRGNTEAFF. CDR3 in DNA: TGTGCCAGCAGTTTTGGGAGGGGGAACACTGAAGCTTTCTTT.

The sample holds a few counts of this clonotype. This rearrangement joins TRBV20-1 to TRBJ2-1; 10 bases fit TRBD2. The CDR3 is 19 amino acids. CDR1 is DFQATT and CDR2 is SNEGSKA in the germline V gene (reference sequence). Germline trimming cut 0 bases from V and 0 bases from J; bases unmatched to any gene: 11. The CDR3 DNA sequence: TGCAGTGCTAGAGATCCCCTCCGACTAGCGGGTTACTCCTACAATGAGCAGTTCTTC. It translates to CSARDPLRLAGYSYNEQFF.

V gene TRBV12-3 or TRBV12-4 combines with J gene TRBJ2-1; a possible D gene is TRBD1 (6 bases). The CDR3 runs 15 residues. V was pared by 4 bases and J by 4 bases, with 14 bases between. The CDR3 region is CASSSFIGQYNEQFF. CDR3 sequence (DNA): TGTGCCAGCAGTTCCTTTATAGGACAGTACAATGAGCAGTTCTTC.

This clonotype was observed a handful of times. This chain links TRBV7-3 with TRBJ2-4, with D perhaps matching TRBD2 (7 bases). The germline V gene encodes CDR1 SGHTA and CDR2 FQGTGA. The CDR3 contains 15 residues. V gave up 5 bases and J gave up 3 bases, with 14 bases separating them. CDR3 coding DNA: TGTGCCAGCAGCCCTGGAGGGGGGGGCAAAAACATTCAGTACTTC. This sequence encodes CASSPGGGGKNIQYF.

This clonotype was detected only a few times. The V and J genes are TRBV13 and TRBJ1-5; maybe TRBD1 (5 bases). Germline loops: CDR1 PRHDT, CDR2 FYEKMQ (reference sequence). The V end was cut by 2 bases, the J end by 5 bases, with 10 bases between. This CDR3 region has 14 residues. CDR3 in amino acids: CASSLWGTDQPQHF. CDR3 nucleotides: TGTGCCAGCAGCTTATGGGGGACGGATCAGCCCCAGCATTTT.

The chain employs TRBV5-1 and TRBJ2-7; 14 nucleotides agree with TRBD2. Germline trimming cut 0 bases from V and 4 bases from J; bases unmatched to any gene: 6. In germline, CDR1 is SGHRS, CDR2 YFSETQ. CDR3 length: 17 residues. Here the CDR3 reads CASSLGGLAGEPYEQYF. The CDR3 region has the DNA TGCGCCAGCAGCTTGGGGGGACTAGCGGGAGAGCCGTACGAGCAGTACTTC.

This clonotype has a handful of counts. J is TRBJ2-7 and V is TRBV19; 8 bases are a match to TRBD1. The length of the CDR3 is 14 residues. Germline V gene lookup returns CDR1 LNHDA and CDR2 SQIVND (reference sequence). With 5 bases clipped from V and 2 bases from J, the junction kept 5 bases outside the gene matches. CDR3: CASSVDRATYEQYF. The CDR3 nucleotides are TGTGCCAGTAGTGTGGACAGGGCGACCTACGAGCAGTACTTC.

The chain carries TRBV5-7 and TRBJ2-7; D is uncertain. TRBV5-7 is known as an ORF, though its function is uncertain. Trimming removed 4 bases from V and 1 base from J, with 9 bases in between. This CDR3 has 13 amino acids. CDR3 residues: CASSRVGSYEQYV. As DNA, the CDR3 is TGTGCCAGCAGCAGGGTAGGGTCCTACGAGCAGTACGTC.

This clonotype was found a few times. The rearrangement uses TRBV5-8 and TRBJ2-7; D might be TRBD2 (6 bases). The ends were cut back, 4 bases at V and 4 bases at J, with 15 bases in the middle. Germline CDR1 reads SGHTS; CDR2 reads YDEGEE. This CDR3 is built from 14 residues. As DNA, the CDR3 is TGTGCCAGCAGCCTCAGAAGACTAGATTACGAGCAGTACTTC. Protein sequence: CASSLRRLDYEQYF. Combining the CDR3 with reference TRBV5-8 and TRBJ2-7 gives the whole variable domain EAGVTQSPTHLIKTRGQQATLRCSPISGHTSVYWYQQALGLGLQFLLWYDEGEERNRGNFPPRFSGRQFPNYSSELNVNALELEDSALYLCASSLRRLDYEQYFGPGTRLTVT.

This clonotype was detected only a few times. The rearrangement joins TRBV19 to TRBJ1-4; 8 bases agree with TRBD1. CDR1 and CDR2 (germline): LNHDA, SQIVND (reference sequence). Germline trimming cut 4 bases from V and 6 bases from J; bases unmatched to any gene: 4. The CDR3 is 14 amino acids. CDR3 in amino acids: CASSKDRVDEKLFF. The DNA of the CDR3 is TGTGCCAGTAGTAAGGACAGGGTAGATGAAAAACTGTTTTTT.

In this sample, this clonotype turned up many times. This chain links TRBV28 with TRBJ2-5, with D maybe TRBD1 (5 bases). CDR3 length: 14 residues. The V gene lost 3 bases and the J gene lost 2 bases, with 10 bases spanning the gap. Germline lookup yields CDR1 MDHEN and CDR2 SYDVKM. The DNA for the CDR3 is TGTGCCAGCAGTTTGTATGACAGTCAAGAGACCCAGTACTTC. Its translation is CASSLYDSQETQYF.

This clonotype was detected many times. Here the CDR3 reads CASLGQGAMYFF. The CDR3 nucleotides are TGCGCCAGCCTTGGACAGGGGGCGATGTATTTCTTT. V gene TRBV10-1 combines with J gene TRBJ1-1; 11 bases are shared with TRBD1. CDR1 and CDR2 (germline): WNHNN, SYGVQD (reference sequence). The CDR3 is made up of 12 amino acids. With V trimmed by 8 bases and J by 13 bases, 9 bases remained unmatched.